This T cell receptor beta chain was identified in a study of cytomegalovirus exposure and HLA in healthy donors. A multiplex PCR was run with 60 Vbeta primers and 13 Jbeta primers. Profiling relied on immunoSEQ multiplex PCR, and the TCRdb table lists in-frame clones only, not all of them. The sample has more than 110,000 clones; more than 65% are singletons. The germline CDR1 and CDR2 sequences are ENHRY and SYGVKD. Trimming at V came to 7 bases and at J to 8 bases, leaving 16 bases not matched to a gene. The CDR3 length is 16 residues. Specimen: PBMCs. The sequence derives from a woman in her thirties in good health and CMV-seronegative. V usage is TRBV10-3 and J usage is TRBJ2-1; TRBD2 matches at 8 bases. This CDR3 is CAIKAPPSGPAHEQFF. CDR3 nucleotide sequence: TGTGCCATCAAGGCCCCGCCTAGCGGGCCGGCCCATGAGCAGTTCTTC.